The 7 T cell receptor beta chains below were found in one sample sequenced in a study of T cell responses to AZD1222 COVID-19 vaccine. This table comes from immunoSEQ multiplex PCR, and its TCRdb copy is limited to in-frame clones, with some not included. The data contain around 100,000 clones, around 87% of them seen just once; the ten biggest clones take up approximately 10%. Sequencing was performed on peripheral blood, taken 28 days after the second AZD1222 dose. These receptors were obtained from an adult who received the AZD1222 COVID-19 vaccine.

This clone has just a few counts. The rearrangement uses TRBV19 and TRBJ2-7; no definite D call. V shed 5 bases and J shed 6 bases, with 14 bases lying between them. Germline values: CDR1 LNHDA, CDR2 SQIVND (reference sequence). The CDR3 is 13 amino acids. CDR3 sequence (DNA): TGTGCCAGTAGTGCCACCCGGGCCTCCGAGCAGTACTTC. This sequence encodes CASSATRASEQYF.

The table lists this clone with a few counts. The chain has TRBV2 and TRBJ2-7; 9 bases match TRBD1. The CDR3 extends over 14 amino acids. Unmatched junction bases numbered 5, after V lost 5 bases and J lost 3 bases. CDR1 is SNHLY, CDR2 FYNNEI, per germline. DNA of the CDR3: TGTGCCAGCAGTAAACTGGACAGGGGCTACGAGCAGTACTTC. This translates into CASSKLDRGYEQYF.

This clone was recorded a few times. This CDR3 is CASSARGQVHNQPQHF. Written as DNA, the CDR3 is TGTGCCAGTAGCGCCCGGGGACAGGTTCACAATCAGCCCCAGCATTTT. This chain connects TRBV19 to TRBJ1-5, with TRBD1 matching 8 bases. This CDR3 region has 16 residues. V shed 6 bases and J 3 bases; nucleotides not matched to a gene: 10. Germline V gene data show CDR1 as LNHDA and CDR2 as SQIVND (reference sequence). Full variable domain (remainder filled in from reference TRBV19 and TRBJ1-5): DGGITQSPKYLFRKEGQNVTLSCEQNLNHDAMYWYRQDPGQGLRLIYYSQIVNDFQKGDIAEGYSVSREKKESFPLTVTSAQKNPTAFYLCASSARGQVHNQPQHFGDGTRLSIL.

The chain carries TRBV4-2 and TRBJ1-2; D unclear. The CDR3 spans 12 residues. Germline assignment: CDR1 LGHNA and CDR2 YNFKEQ. V was trimmed by 0 bases and J by 4 bases, leaving 3 bases between them. The CDR3: CASSQESYGYTF. The CDR3 DNA sequence: TGTGCCAGCAGCCAAGAAAGCTATGGCTACACCTTC.

This chain joins TRBV6-5 and TRBJ2-7; TRBD2 agrees at 7 bases. Germline lookup yields CDR1 MNHEY and CDR2 SVGAGI. V lost 6 bases, J lost 3 bases, and 8 bases stayed unmatched. The CDR3 contains 14 residues. The CDR3 here is CASSRASGNYEQYF. Written as DNA, the CDR3 is TGTGCCAGCAGCCGGGCTAGCGGAAACTACGAGCAGTACTTC.

This clone was counted between two and nine times. The same CDR3 arises from other DNA sequences in this sample as well. This sequence joins TRBV18 and TRBJ2-7; D remains ambiguous. Trimming removed 2 bases at V and 0 bases at J, with 5 bases between. The germline V gene encodes CDR1 KGHSH and CDR2 LQKENI. The CDR3 totals 13 residues. CDR3 region: CASSPYSSYEQYF. CDR3 DNA: TGTGCCAGCTCACCATACAGCTCCTACGAGCAGTACTTC. The whole variable domain, remainder taken from reference TRBV18 and TRBJ2-7, is NAGVMQNPRHLVRRRGQEARLRCSPMKGHSHVYWYRQLPEEGLKFMVYLQKENIIDESGMPKERFSAEFPKEGPSILRIQQVVRGDSAAYFCASSPYSSYEQYFGPGTRLTVT.

This clone was seen once. J is TRBJ2-7 and V is TRBV7-2; D gene uncertain. The CDR3 contains 15 residues. The V end lost 4 bases, the J end lost 3 bases, and 16 bases lay between the germline ends. From germline, CDR1 is SGHTA and CDR2 FQGNSA. The CDR3 coding sequence is TGTGCCAGCAGCTACTGGTCGGCAGACCTCTACGAGCAGTACTTC. Encoded protein: CASSYWSADLYEQYF.